The TCR beta chain described here comes from a study of cytomegalovirus exposure and HLA in healthy donors. PCR was performed using 60 Vbeta and 13 Jbeta primers. Here immunoSEQ multiplex PCR was the method, and the copy in TCRdb shows in-frame clones only, minus some. The sample lists 150,000 to 200,000 clones, roughly four fifths seen once, with under 2% in the top ten. The CDR3 is 17 amino acids. Germline lookup yields CDR1 MGHRA and CDR2 YSYEKL. The V end lost 2 bases, the J end lost 5 bases, and 21 bases lay between the germline ends. Sequenced material: PBMCs. The receptor comes from a woman younger than 35 in good health and CMV-seronegative. The rearrangement uses TRBV4-1 and TRBJ1-2, with D possibly being TRBD1 (5 bases). The CDR3 DNA reads TGCGCCAGCAGCCAAACCTCAGTCCAGGGACTCCTATATGGCTACACCTTC. Translated, it gives CASSQTSVQGLLYGYTF.